Below, one T cell receptor beta chain is given with its context. The target antigen is unknown. This entry comes from a study of T cells in Graves' hyperthyroidism and ophthalmopathy. Study results and caveats: A 13 V-J model separated ophthalmopathy from stable hyperthyroidism. Most thyroid clonotypes expanded above 0.001 appeared in blood too. The model made its ophthalmopathy prediction, and onset followed a median around six months later.

Amplified TCR beta CDR3 regions derived from RNA transcripts. Researchers ran a first-round RT-PCR on the TCR CDR3 using the HTBI primer set. TCRdb fed the multiplex PCR reads into MiXCR, producing one record per CDR3 protein. The sample carries roughly 360,000 distinct CDR3 sequences, around an eighth recorded once. Germline CDR1 and CDR2: SNHLY and FYNNEI. With 2 bases removed from V and 7 bases from J, the gap between germline ends came to 4 bases. The CDR3 covers 11 residues. This clonotype originated in a man aged 25-40 years with Graves' hyperthyroidism that later progressed to Graves' ophthalmopathy. This chain links TRBV2 with TRBJ2-3, with no clear D. Sequenced sample: blood. The CDR3 nucleotides are TGTGCCAGCAGTGAAAAATATACGCAGTATTTT. It codes for CASSEKYTQYF.